This is a list of T cell receptor beta chains from one sample in a study of blood T cell repertoires in COVID-19. Libraries were prepared by immunoSEQ multiplex PCR; TCRdb keeps only in-frame clonotypes and omits some of them. The sample lists hundreds of thousands of clones; 88% were seen once. The sequencing input was PBMCs or T cells enriched from blood (not recorded which). These receptors all come from a woman between 50 and 59 years old who had recovered from COVID-19. Both conserved end residues are part of each CDR3. D genes are given only for firm matches.

TRBV7-3	TRBJ2-7	TRBD2	CASSVGLAGDEQYF	TGTGCCAGCAGCGTGGGACTAGCGGGAGACGAGCAGTACTTC
TRBV28	TRBJ1-6	TRBD1	CASRPGTGYSPLHF	TGTGCCAGTCGCCCCGGGACAGGGTACTCACCCCTCCACTTT
TRBV5-4	TRBJ1-2	NA	CASSPGRYGYTF	TGTGCCAGCAGCCCCGGTCGCTATGGCTACACCTTC
TRBV23-1	TRBJ1-4	NA	CASSLPRRGREKLFF	TGCGCCAGCAGTCTTCCTCGGCGGGGTCGGGAAAAACTGTTTTTT
TRBV18	TRBJ2-7	TRBD1	CASSPTGTGSYEQYF	TGTGCCAGCTCACCAACCGGGACAGGGTCCTACGAGCAGTACTTC
TRBV2	TRBJ1-5	NA	CASTETAPSNQPQHF	TGTGCCAGCACAGAGACAGCTCCTAGCAATCAGCCCCAGCATTTT
TRBV30	TRBJ2-1	NA	CAWSVLRGNEQFF	TGTGCCTGGAGTGTACTTCGGGGGAATGAGCAGTTCTTC
TRBV18	TRBJ1-5	NA	CASSGGASQPQHF	TGTGCCAGCTCGGGTGGGGCTAGTCAGCCCCAGCATTTT
TRBV7-9	TRBJ1-2	NA	CASSLIGVTYGYTF	TGTGCCAGCAGCTTAATAGGAGTAACATATGGCTACACCTTC
TRBV5-1	TRBJ1-5	NA	CASSADSNQPQHF	TGCGCCAGCAGCGCAGATAGCAATCAGCCCCAGCATTTT
TRBV5-1	TRBJ2-2	NA	CASSLDQGNTGELFF	TGCGCCAGCAGCTTGGATCAGGGGAACACCGGGGAGCTGTTTTTT
TRBV3-1/TRBV3-2	TRBJ2-1	TRBD1	CASSRNRGNEQFF	TGTGCCAGCAGCCGAAACAGGGGCAATGAGCAGTTCTTC
TRBV5-1	TRBJ2-3	TRBD2	CASSLVASGFTDTQYF	TGCGCCAGCAGCTTGGTAGCTAGCGGGTTCACAGATACGCAGTATTTT
TRBV19	TRBJ2-5	TRBD1	CASSRDRGYQETQYF	TGTGCCAGTAGCCGGGACAGGGGTTACCAAGAGACCCAGTACTTC
TRBV6-5	TRBJ1-1	NA	CASSLDRPEAFF	TGTGCCAGCAGTTTGGACAGACCTGAAGCTTTCTTT